These T cell receptor beta chains were read from a single sample in a study of regulatory T cells in long-lasting Graves disease. In TCRdb, the multiplex PCR reads were re-called with MiXCR into one record per CDR3 protein. The sample lists 400,000 or so distinct CDR3 sequences; around 20% were seen once. Material: peripheral blood mononuclear cells (PBMCs), obtained when the disease was refractory, from a patient treated with antithyroid drugs. The receptor set was obtained from a female donor with Graves disease. CDR3s include the opening cysteine and the closing phenylalanine or tryptophan. D genes are given only for firm matches. Clone size is shown for a subset of rows, as once, few, many or a class of expanded clone.

d_call,j_call,v_call,clone_size,cdr3_nt,cdr3_aa
.,TRBJ2-6,TRBV19,.,TGTGCCAGTCAACATACTGGGGCCAACGTCCTGACTTTC,CASQHTGANVLTF
.,TRBJ1-1,TRBV29-1,.,TGCAGCGCGCAAAGGAACACTGAAGCTTTCTTT,CSAQRNTEAFF
TRBD1,TRBJ2-7,TRBV6-1,many,TGTGCCAGCACGATTGACAGGGCCAGCTCCTACAAGCAGTACTTC,CASTIDRASSYKQYF
.,TRBJ1-1,TRBV3-1,many,TGTGCCAGCAGCCAAGACGGCTATGAAGCTTTCTTT,CASSQDGYEAFF
TRBD2,TRBJ2-7,TRBV20-1,many,TGCAGTGCTGCTAGGACTAGCGGGAGTGGTTACGAGCAGTACTTC,CSAARTSGSGYEQYF
.,TRBJ2-1,TRBV10-3,.,TGTGCCATCAGTGAGCCGACCGGTAATTCTAATGAGCAGTTCTTC,CAISEPTGNSNEQFF
.,TRBJ2-3,TRBV27,.,TGTGCCAGCAGTTTACCGCCCTGCGAATCTAGTGCAAGCACAGATACGCAGTATTTT,CASSLPPCESSASTDTQYF
.,TRBJ1-1,TRBV15,.,TGTGCCACCAGCGGAGGGGGGACTGAAGTTTTCTTT,CATSGGGTEVFF
TRBD2,TRBJ2-2,TRBV7-2,.,TGTGCCAGCAGCTGGGGACTAGCGGGGACGGCCGGGGAGCTGTTTTTT,CASSWGLAGTAGELFF
TRBD1,TRBJ1-1,TRBV5-1,few,TGCGCCAGCAGCTTGACTCCGACAGGGGGACCTGGGGGTGAAGCTTTCTTT,CASSLTPTGGPGGEAFF
TRBD1,TRBJ2-7,TRBV5-1,few,TGCGCCAGCAGCTTGGATGGACAGGGGTTTTCCGAGCAGTACTTC,CASSLDGQGFSEQYF
TRBD1,TRBJ1-4,TRBV6-1,.,TGTGCCAGCACGCCCAGGACAGGGGGCACCTCAACTAATGAAAAACTGTTTTTT,CASTPRTGGTSTNEKLFF
.,TRBJ2-5,TRBV20-1,many,TGCAGTGCTACCCAAGAGACCCAGTACTTC,CSATQETQYF
TRBD2,TRBJ2-4,TRBV20-1,.,TGCAGTGCTATCTCGACTAGCATGGAGAACATTCAGTACTTC,CSAISTSMENIQYF
.,TRBJ2-5,TRBV29-1,.,TGCAGCGTTGGTCGGCAGGGGGAGACCCAGTACTTC,CSVGRQGETQYF
TRBD1,TRBJ2-6,TRBV28,many,TGTGCCAGCATGACAGGGGGCACCGGGGCCAACGTCCTGACTTTC,CASMTGGTGANVLTF
TRBD1,TRBJ2-4,TRBV19,.,TGTGCCAGTAGTATAGGGGGGACAGTAGCCAAAAACATTCAGTACTTC,CASSIGGTVAKNIQYF
.,TRBJ2-7,TRBV2,many,TGTGCCAGCAGAGCCGGGCCCGGAGGCGAGCAGTACTTC,CASRAGPGGEQYF
.,TRBJ2-7,TRBV20-1,.,TGCAGTGCTAGTGACCGTGCCAGGGAATCCTACGAGCAGTACTTC,CSASDRARESYEQYF
TRBD1,TRBJ1-2,TRBV24-1,many,TGTGCCACCAGTTTACCGGGACAGAACTATGGCTACACCTTC,CATSLPGQNYGYTF
.,TRBJ1-1,TRBV7-8,few,TGTGCCAGCAGCTTAGAACAGTACACTGAAGCTTTCTTT,CASSLEQYTEAFF
.,TRBJ1-2,TRBV28,many,TGTGCCAGCAGTTTGCCAGGGATAGCTAACTATGGCTACACCTTC,CASSLPGIANYGYTF
TRBD1,TRBJ1-3,TRBV27,.,TGTGCCAGCAGTCTAGGACAGGGCCTCGGAAACACCATATATTTT,CASSLGQGLGNTIYF
.,TRBJ2-7,TRBV19,few,TGTGCCAGTAACAGAGGTGGCGGCTACGAGCAGTACTTC,CASNRGGGYEQYF
.,TRBJ1-2,TRBV6-1,many,TGTGCCAGCAGTCGAGAATCGAACGGAGCTAACTATGGCTACACCTTC,CASSRESNGANYGYTF
.,TRBJ1-1,TRBV19,.,TGTGCCAGTAGTATATGGGCTGAAGCTTTCTTT,CASSIWAEAFF
TRBD2,TRBJ2-7,TRBV18,many,TGTGCCAGCAGAACCGGGACTACTAGCGAGCAGTACTTC,CASRTGTTSEQYF
TRBD1,TRBJ2-7,TRBV2,many,TGTGCCAGCCGGGACAGCTCAACCTACGAGCAGTACTTC,CASRDSSTYEQYF
TRBD1,TRBJ1-1,TRBV5-1,.,TGCGCCAGCAGCGCCGGACAGGGCTCCACTGAAGCTTTCTTT,CASSAGQGSTEAFF
TRBD1,TRBJ2-5,TRBV29-1,.,TGCAGCGTTGGAGACAGGGGGAGGCACCAAGGGACCCAGTACTTC,CSVGDRGRHQGTQYF
.,TRBJ2-1,TRBV2,.,TGTGCCAGCAGCCCAGGGGTTGAGCAGTTCTTC,CASSPGVEQFF
.,TRBJ1-2,TRBV30,.,TGTGCCTGGAGTGTACTGGGTTTCAATGGCTACACCTTC,CAWSVLGFNGYTF
.,TRBJ2-5,TRBV10-3,.,TGTGCCATCAGTGAGTCTTTGTTCTCGGGAGATGGAGAGACCCAGTACTTC,CAISESLFSGDGETQYF
.,TRBJ1-1,TRBV19,.,TGTGCCAGTAAAAGGGAGATAAACACTGAAGCTTTCTTT,CASKREINTEAFF
.,TRBJ1-1,TRBV7-9,.,TGTGCCAGCAGCTTAGTCGGCAGGGCGAACACTGAAGCTTTCTTT,CASSLVGRANTEAFF
.,TRBJ2-7,TRBV20-1,many,TGCAGTGCTCAACTCGGAGCCTACGAGCAGTACTTC,CSAQLGAYEQYF
.,TRBJ1-2,TRBV29-1,many,TGCAGCGTTGAGGACGGAGCTGCTGGCTACACCTTC,CSVEDGAAGYTF
.,TRBJ1-1,TRBV6-1,many,TGTGCCAGCACCAGCCTGGGAGTGAACACTGAAGCTTTCTTT,CASTSLGVNTEAFF
TRBD1,TRBJ1-2,TRBV24-1,.,TGTGCCACCAGTCCCCCGGACAGGTCTTATGGCTACACCTTC,CATSPPDRSYGYTF
.,TRBJ1-1,TRBV19,few,TGTGCCAGTAGTCCACCCAGCCGTTACACTGAAGCTTTCTTT,CASSPPSRYTEAFF
.,TRBJ1-2,TRBV3-1,.,TGTGCCAGCAGCCAAGAGCCAGGCGGCTACACCTTC,CASSQEPGGYTF
TRBD2,TRBJ2-2,TRBV7-9,.,TGTGCCAGCAGCACAGGACTAGCGGGAGACGCCGGGGAGCTGTTTTTT,CASSTGLAGDAGELFF
TRBD1,TRBJ1-2,TRBV9,few,TGTGCCAGCCCCAGGGGGGGCGCCCGCTATGGCTACACCTTC,CASPRGGARYGYTF
TRBD1,TRBJ1-4,TRBV7-2,many,TGTGCCAGCAGCCCGGGACAGGGGAGTTTCGGTGGTGAAAAACTGTTTTTT,CASSPGQGSFGGEKLFF
TRBD2,TRBJ2-7,TRBV20-1,few,TGCAGTGGGCTAGCGGGCAACTCCTACGAGCAGTACTTC,CSGLAGNSYEQYF
TRBD1,TRBJ1-4,TRBV11-2,many,TGTGCCAGCAGCCCGGGACAGGGGGCTAATGAAAAACTGTTTTTT,CASSPGQGANEKLFF
TRBD2,TRBJ2-5,TRBV30,many,TGTGCCTGGAGTGGACTGACTAGCGGGAGGGGGGAGACCCAGTACTTC,CAWSGLTSGRGETQYF
TRBD2,TRBJ2-4,TRBV3-1,.,TGTGCCAGCAGCCCCAGACTAGCGGGAGCAAACATTCAGTACTTC,CASSPRLAGANIQYF
TRBD2,TRBJ2-7,TRBV27,.,TGTGCCAGCAGTCCTTTTGCGGGAGGGCCTTCCGAGCAGTACTTC,CASSPFAGGPSEQYF
.,TRBJ1-1,TRBV29-1,few,TGCAGCGTTGGGGCCGCGGCGAACACTGAAGCTTTCTTT,CSVGAAANTEAFF
TRBD2,TRBJ2-7,TRBV6-1,.,TGTGCCAGCAGAGAGACTAGCGGAGGATACGAGCAGTACTTC,CASRETSGGYEQYF
.,TRBJ2-7,TRBV7-9,.,TGTGCCAGCAGCTCAAGGCAGGGACCCTCGGGCGGGCGCCCATCCTACGAGCAGTACTTC,CASSSRQGPSGGRPSYEQYF
.,TRBJ1-1,TRBV4-1,.,TGCGCCAGCACCCCGCAGCCCAGGGGCATCACTGAAGCTTTCTTT,CASTPQPRGITEAFF
TRBD1,TRBJ1-5,TRBV27,many,TGTGCCAGCAGACCTAACCAGGGGGCGGGCAATCAGCCCCAGCATTTT,CASRPNQGAGNQPQHF
.,TRBJ2-1,TRBV20-1,.,TGCAGTCCCCGCATGGCCACCTACAATGAGCAGTTCTTC,CSPRMATYNEQFF
.,TRBJ1-1,TRBV10-3,.,TGTGCCATCAGTGAGTCGAGAAGGCGAGCGCTAATGAACACTGAAGCTTTCTTT,CAISESRRRALMNTEAFF
TRBD1,TRBJ2-1,TRBV11-2,few,TGTGCCAGCAGCTTAGTTCCAGGGGGTTATGAGCAGTTCTTC,CASSLVPGGYEQFF
.,TRBJ1-5,TRBV6-1,.,TGTGCCAGCGGGAGGGGTTTGGAGGGGCATTTT,CASGRGLEGHF
.,TRBJ1-5,TRBV29-1,.,TGCAGCGTCACGATAGGTACCAATCAGCCCCAGCATTTT,CSVTIGTNQPQHF
TRBD1,TRBJ1-2,TRBV6-2/TRBV6-3,many,TGTGCCAGCAGGGGACAGGGAGAAGGCTATGGCTACACCTTC,CASRGQGEGYGYTF